The 2 T cell receptor beta chains presented below share a single source sample, sequenced in a study of T cell responses to AZD1222 COVID-19 vaccine. Assay: immunoSEQ multiplex PCR; the TCRdb copy retains only in-frame clones and omits some. The table lists some 140,000 clones, 80% to 90% of them singletons. The sequencing used peripheral blood, collected on day 0 of AZD1222 vaccination. The origin of the receptors is an adult in good health.

This clone was seen a single time. J is TRBJ2-3 and V is TRBV7-7, with D maybe TRBD2 (6 bases). CDR3 length equals 15 residues. The V gene's germline CDR1 is SSHAT and CDR2 FNYEAQ (reference sequence). V lost 1 base to trimming and J lost 4 bases, with 12 bases between them. CDR3 nucleotide sequence: TGTGCCAGCAGCTTAGGCCCTAGCGAGGCAGATACGCAGTATTTT. Residues: CASSLGPSEADTQYF.

The chain combines TRBV7-8 with TRBJ1-2; D is uncertain. This CDR3 comprises 21 residues. The V gene's germline CDR1 is SGHVS and CDR2 FQNEAQ. The V end lost 4 bases, the J end lost 0 bases, and 30 bases lay between the germline ends. DNA of the CDR3: TGTGCCAGCAGCTCGCTTAGATACGGGCAGCGGATCCCATTATCTAACTATGGCTACACCTTC. Translating gives CASSSLRYGQRIPLSNYGYTF.